These 28 T cell receptor beta chains came from one sample sequenced in a study of T cells after yellow fever vaccination. In TCRdb, the 5' RACE reads were re-called with MiXCR into one record per CDR3 protein. Among 200,000 to 250,000 distinct CDR3 sequences listed, approximately 3% were seen once. The starting material was CD4+ T cells sorted from PBMCs, obtained 10 days after the yellow fever booster vaccination. The receptors here all came from a man younger than 35 who received the YFV17D yellow fever vaccine.

This clonotype came up many times. The chain employs TRBV4-1 and TRBJ1-1, with 8 positions matching TRBD1. This CDR3 is 16 amino acids long. V shed 3 bases, J shed 4 bases, and the junction held 10 bases outside the gene matches. Per germline, CDR1 MGHRA and CDR2 YSYEKL. The DNA for the CDR3 is TGCGCCAGCAGCCATCCCGGACAGGGAGGAAGCACTGAAGCTTTCTTT. This gives the protein CASSHPGQGGSTEAFF.

This clonotype was observed at least ten times. The chain is built from TRBV12-3 or TRBV12-4 and TRBJ2-7; no clear D. There are 14 residues in the CDR3. The V end was cut by 5 bases, the J end by 3 bases, with 14 bases between. CDR3 amino acids: CASSPTGTLYEQYF. The DNA for the CDR3 is TGTGCCAGCAGTCCCACGGGCACCCTCTACGAGCAGTACTTC.

This clonotype was picked up a small number of times. V usage is TRBV5-1 and J usage is TRBJ2-3; no firm D call. This CDR3 spans 15 amino acids. V dropped 0 bases and J dropped 0 bases, with 8 bases sitting between them. CDR1 and CDR2 from the germline V gene are SGHRS and YFSETQ. The CDR3 DNA reads as TGCGCCAGCAGCTTGGAACAGTCTAGCACAGATACGCAGTATTTT. Amino acids: CASSLEQSSTDTQYF.

The rearrangement uses TRBV29-1 and TRBJ2-2; 9 bases map to TRBD1. Germline V CDR1 and CDR2: SQVTM, ANQGSEA. V gave up 4 bases and J gave up 6 bases; unmatched junction bases: 6. This CDR3 is built from 14 residues. The CDR3, as DNA: TGCAGCGTTGGAAGGACAGGGGCGCCCGGGGAGCTGTTTTTT. Translation: CSVGRTGAPGELFF.

This clonotype was seen only a few times. This chain links TRBV28 with TRBJ1-5, with 11 nucleotides matching TRBD1. CDR1 is MDHEN, CDR2 SYDVKM, per germline. The junction had 7 bases not matched to a gene; V was cut back by 5 bases and J by 4 bases. The CDR3 sequence is 16 residues long. The CDR3 region has the DNA TGTGCCAGCAGTCCCCTCGGACAGGGGGCGAATCAGCCCCAGCATTTT. It specifies CASSPLGQGANQPQHF.

This clonotype has a count of ten or more. The chain carries TRBV25-1 and TRBJ1-1; D is uncertain. There are 13 residues in the CDR3. Trimming cost V 4 bases and J 1 base, with 7 bases left between them. The germline CDR1 and CDR2 sequences are MGHDK and SYGVNS. CDR3 sequence (DNA): TGTGCCAGCAGTGTGACGGCGAACACTGAAGCTTTCTTT. It encodes CASSVTANTEAFF.

This clonotype was seen repeatedly, ten times or more. The chain carries TRBV7-2 and TRBJ2-3; TRBD1 might be the D (6 bases). This CDR3 is 13 amino acids long. V dropped 5 bases and J dropped 5 bases, with 11 bases sitting between them. The germline CDR1 and CDR2 sequences are SGHTA and FQGNSA. The CDR3 protein is CASSRTVQDTQYF. CDR3 in DNA: TGTGCCAGCAGCCGGACAGTCCAAGATACGCAGTATTTT.

This clonotype was seen ten or more times. V is TRBV5-1 and J is TRBJ1-1; 8 bases fit TRBD1. The CDR3 is 16 residues long. The ends lost 6 bases at V and 1 base at J; junction bases unmatched: 11. Germline CDR1 is SGHRS and CDR2 is YFSETQ. The CDR3 bases are TGCGCCAGCACTAAACTACCCGGGACAGGGAACACTGAAGCTTTCTTT. This codes for CASTKLPGTGNTEAFF.

The gene calls are TRBV12-3 or TRBV12-4 and TRBJ2-5, with 8 bases aligning to TRBD2. The CDR3 loop spans 16 amino acids. The trim removed 3 bases at V and 4 bases at J, leaving 10 bases unmatched. The CDR3 DNA reads TGTGCCAGCAGTTTGGCCTACCGGGGGGGCCGAGAGACCCAGTACTTC. As protein: CASSLAYRGGRETQYF.

This clonotype was counted ten times or more. The chain recombines TRBV10-1 with TRBJ2-7, with TRBD2 matching over 7 bases. Trimming took 1 base from V and 9 from J; bases not matched to a gene: 15. Germline lookup yields CDR1 WNHNN and CDR2 SYGVQD (reference sequence). The CDR3 extends over 16 amino acids. The CDR3 spells CASSEFGGIRDEGQYF. In nucleotides, the CDR3 is TGCGCCAGCAGTGAGTTCGGGGGGATTCGGGACGAGGGGCAGTACTTC.

There are a few counts of this clonotype. The chain couples TRBV5-6 to TRBJ2-4, with 7 bases fitting TRBD1. CDR3 length: 13 amino acids. Per germline, CDR1 SGHDT and CDR2 YYEEEE. V was clipped by 4 bases and J by 6 bases; unmatched bases: 4. The CDR3 reads CASSPRDRNIQYF. CDR3 sequence (DNA): TGTGCCAGCAGCCCCAGGGACAGAAACATTCAGTACTTC.

The table lists this clonotype with a few counts. The V and J genes are TRBV15 and TRBJ1-6; D not resolved. CDR1 LNHNV and CDR2 YYDKDF come from the germline V gene (reference sequence). The V end was cut by 4 bases, the J end by 4 bases, with 5 bases between. The length of the CDR3 is 13 residues. Here the CDR3 DNA reads TGTGCCACCAGCATACAGTATAATTCACCCCTCCACTTT. This translates into CATSIQYNSPLHF.

The gene calls are TRBV7-2 and TRBJ2-3; D unresolved. CDR1 and CDR2 (germline): SGHTA, FQGNSA. The V and J ends lost 1 base and 2 bases respectively, with 10 bases between them. The CDR3 has 15 residues. The CDR3 loop is CASSLDSTSTDTQYF. The CDR3 coding sequence is TGTGCCAGCAGCTTAGATAGCACCTCCACAGATACGCAGTATTTT.

Turning to this clonotype: At one boundary the junction diverges from the germline segment, which might be a read error. The CDR3 sequence: CAWNPGQNPGELFF. The CDR3 nucleotides read TGTGCCTGGAATCCGGGACAGAACCCCGGGGAGCTGTTTTTT. This chain connects TRBV30 to TRBJ2-2, with 7 bases lining up with TRBD1. Germline CDR1 GTSNPN, CDR2 SVGIG (reference sequence). There are 14 residues in the CDR3.

This clonotype has ten or more counts. This chain uses TRBV5-1 with TRBJ1-2; D is uncertain. The ends were cut back, 7 bases at V and 3 bases at J, with 16 bases in the middle. Germline loops: CDR1 SGHRS, CDR2 YFSETQ. The CDR3 is 14 amino acids. The CDR3 loop is CASSKNILDYGYTF. In nucleotides, the CDR3 is TGCGCCAGCTCGAAAAATATACTGGACTATGGCTACACCTTC.

V and J are TRBV24-1 and TRBJ2-5, with 9 bases lining up with TRBD1. Trimming cost V 4 bases and J 5 bases; bases outside gene matches: 10. CDR1 and CDR2 from the germline V gene are KGHDR and SFDVKD. The CDR3 sequence is 16 residues long. CDR3 in amino acids: CATSDPTRGTGETQYF. DNA of the CDR3: TGTGCCACCAGTGACCCGACTCGCGGGACAGGGGAGACCCAGTACTTC.

The genes are TRBV5-1 and TRBJ1-4; the match to TRBD1 covers 7 bases. V was clipped by 0 bases and J by 6 bases; unmatched bases: 2. In germline, CDR1 is SGHRS, CDR2 YFSETQ. The CDR3 has 14 amino acids. CDR3: CASSLDTGDEKLFF. In DNA form, the CDR3 reads TGCGCCAGCAGCTTGGATACAGGGGATGAAAAACTGTTTTTT.

The table lists this clonotype with many counts. This chain connects TRBV18 to TRBJ1-6; tentatively, D is TRBD1 (6 bases). This CDR3 is built from 15 residues. The germline V gene has CDR1 KGHSH and CDR2 LQKENI. Trimming removed 3 bases at V and 6 bases at J, with 12 bases between. CDR3 amino acids: CASSPNPGANSPLHF. The CDR3 coding sequence is TGTGCCAGCTCACCGAACCCAGGGGCTAATTCACCCCTCCACTTT.

This clonotype was observed at least ten times. V usage is TRBV4-1 and J usage is TRBJ2-5, with D unresolved. CDR3 size: 16 residues. V was clipped by 1 base and J by 1 base, with 13 bases between them. From germline, CDR1 is MGHRA and CDR2 YSYEKL. The chain's CDR3 is CASSQVGPLLQETQYF. DNA of the CDR3: TGCGCCAGCAGCCAAGTCGGGCCCTTACTCCAAGAGACCCAGTACTTC.

This clonotype was detected ten times or more. The gene calls are TRBV7-6 and TRBJ1-3, with D uncertain. CDR1 SGHVS and CDR2 FNYEAQ come from the germline V gene. This CDR3 is built from 12 residues. Trimming stripped 5 bases from V and 4 bases from J, with 6 bases between. Written as DNA, the CDR3 is TGTGCCAGCAGCACGACAGGAAACACCATATATTTT. As protein: CASSTTGNTIYF.

J is TRBJ2-1 and V is TRBV19; TRBD1 aligns across 7 bases. Germline V gives CDR1 LNHDA, CDR2 SQIVND (reference sequence). Germline trimming cut 4 bases from V and 6 bases from J; bases unmatched to any gene: 6. This CDR3 is 14 amino acids long. CDR3 sequence: CASSTPPGGNEQFF. CDR3 DNA sequence: TGTGCCAGTAGTACTCCTCCAGGGGGCAATGAGCAGTTCTTC. Variable domain in full (rest from reference TRBV19 and TRBJ2-1): DGGITQSPKYLFRKEGQNVTLSCEQNLNHDAMYWYRQDPGQGLRLIYYSQIVNDFQKGDIAEGYSVSREKKESFPLTVTSAQKNPTAFYLCASSTPPGGNEQFFGPGTRLTVL.

This clonotype was seen only a few times. The rearrangement uses TRBV20-1 and TRBJ2-1; D gene uncertain. Germline CDR1 and CDR2: DFQATT and SNEGSKA (reference sequence). CDR3 length: 15 residues. V was cut by 3 bases and J by 4 bases, with 16 bases left in between. The CDR3 region has the DNA TGCAGTGCTAGCCACGGACCCATAGGGTACAATGAGCAGTTCTTC. Translation gives CSASHGPIGYNEQFF.

The chain employs TRBV12-3 or TRBV12-4 and TRBJ2-7; the D call may be TRBD1 or TRBD2 (5 bases each). V lost 6 bases, J lost 6 bases, and 9 bases lay in between. CDR3 length: 11 residues. The CDR3 sequence is CASSLGTEQYV. The CDR3 bases are TGTGCCAGCAGCCTCGGGACCGAGCAGTACGTC.

This chain links TRBV9 with TRBJ1-5; 7 nucleotides line up with TRBD1. Per germline, CDR1 SGDLS and CDR2 YYNGEE. The V segment lost 0 bases and the J segment 1 base; nucleotides outside the gene matches: 1. The CDR3 is 15 amino acids. The CDR3 protein is CASSVARGSNQPQHF. Written as DNA, the CDR3 is TGTGCCAGCAGCGTAGCCAGGGGGAGCAATCAGCCCCAGCATTTT.

This clonotype was seen a handful of times. The genes are TRBV4-3 and TRBJ1-4, with D uncertain. This CDR3 has 13 residues. Per the germline V gene, CDR1 is LGHNA and CDR2 is YSLEER. Between the trimmed V and J ends, which lost 5 bases and 4 bases, there was a span of 8 bases. The CDR3: CASSGQFNEKLFF. CDR3 nucleotides: TGCGCCAGCAGCGGGCAGTTTAATGAAAAACTGTTTTTT.

This clonotype came up many times. The chain employs TRBV7-2 and TRBJ2-1, with D possibly TRBD2 on 6 matching bases. This CDR3 spans 16 amino acids. Germline V gives CDR1 SGHTA, CDR2 FQGNSA. The V end was cut by 1 base, the J end by 9 bases, with 19 bases between. CDR3 amino acids: CASSLELRGVNGEQFF. CDR3 DNA: TGTGCCAGCAGCTTAGAATTGCGGGGAGTCAATGGTGAGCAGTTCTTC.

This clonotype was observed many times. The chain is built from TRBV20-1 and TRBJ1-5; D might be TRBD1 (6 bases). The germline CDR1 and CDR2 sequences are DFQATT and SNEGSKA (reference sequence). This CDR3 region has 18 residues. Trimming took 5 bases from V and 0 from J, leaving 23 bases between them. CDR3 sequence: CSARERQANKHSNQPQHF. CDR3 DNA: TGCAGTGCTCGTGAAAGACAGGCCAATAAACATAGCAATCAGCCCCAGCATTTT.

This clonotype was recorded many times. The rearrangement links TRBV7-2 to TRBJ2-7, with TRBD1 matching 7 bases. CDR3 size: 14 residues. The ends lost 5 bases at V and 3 bases at J; junction bases unmatched: 7. Germline CDR1 SGHTA, CDR2 FQGNSA. The CDR3 nucleotides are TGTGCCAGCAGCCAGACGACAGGGAACTACGAGCAGTACTTC. Amino acid sequence: CASSQTTGNYEQYF.